The subject of this entry is one T cell receptor beta chain. Its cognate antigen has yet to be identified. One base away there is no much larger clone; base qualities are not given. These data come from a study of T cells in Graves' hyperthyroidism and ophthalmopathy (dated by TCRdb to the late 2010s). Concerning the study at large: Peripheral blood was collected at initial diagnosis, before any treatment. The paper reports TCR Vbeta CDR3 sequencing of 135 peripheral blood samples: 40 or so ophthalmopathy, 75 to 80 hyperthyroidism and around 17 progressor patients. In addition, the study compared T-cell repertoires in thyroid tissue and in blood from 6 or 7 Graves' hyperthyroidism patients. A discovery cohort of roughly 100 patients, roughly 43 with Graves' ophthalmopathy and about 60 with stable Graves' hyperthyroidism, was used to find distinguishing TCR V-J signatures. Prospective prediction of ophthalmopathy was tested in an independent validation cohort consisting of 18 hyperthyroidism patients and more than 15 patients who later progressed to ophthalmopathy. After sampling, hyperthyroidism patients received methimazole starting at 30 mg daily, and ophthalmopathy patients received high-dose intravenous methylprednisolone. The approximately 100 discovery patients were randomly divided into training and test sets at a 7:3 ratio.

Study-wide findings and limitations: In validation, progression to ophthalmopathy was predicted by the model with roughly 69% sensitivity and 72% to 85% specificity, a median of 6.5 months before onset. Blood samples also contained most of the expanded thyroid clonotypes (frequency above 0.001), which suggests that blood repertoires may reflect thyroid immune responses. In cross-validation, a model built on a 13 V-J signature told ophthalmopathy apart from stable hyperthyroidism with 85% to 90% sensitivity and roughly 82% specificity, and in testing the same model reached 80%/75%. Sample size was not statistically predetermined, and blinding of investigators to group allocation was not performed.

The TCR beta CDR3 regions were amplified from the RNA transcripts. For the first round of RT-PCR on the TCR CDR3, the HTBI primer set was used together with the Qiagen OneStep RT-PCR kit. The libraries were constructed in a second round of multiplex PCR and then size-selected and purified. Sequencing of the libraries was done on an Illumina HiSeq2000 using paired-end 100 bp reads. Per the source publication's procedure: SOAPnuke was used to process the raw data, throwing out any read that contained adapters or uncalled bases, had a mean Phred below 15, or lacked an exact constant-primer or identifier match. COPE v1.2.5 was used to merge high-quality paired reads, and clonotypes were defined as unique nucleotide sequences. Clonotypes were aligned to IMGT TRBV, TRBD and TRBJ reference segments using MiTCR v1.1. Only V-J combinations with frequency above 0.0001, covering about 99% of repertoires, were analysed. The TCS score was defined as F50 (clonal expansion) divided by E x V (chaos), with BLOSUM62-based TCRdist calculated between CDR3 peptides within each V-J. Welch's t-statistics and random forest reduced roughly 500 V-J features to fewer than 15, which were used in a naive Bayes classifier (R e1071). TCRdb took the public reads, trimmed them with fastp at Q25, ran MiXCR for clone calling and kept in-frame beta chains. CDR3 protein duplicates are merged, each entry listing the most common genes and DNA. The V and J calls, along with clone size, are taken from TCRdb and not from the paper's own processing. The sample table shows fewer than 450,000 distinct CDR3 sequences, and about a sixth are seen once. The leading ten clones occupy around 35% of the sample.

The hyperthyroidism patients were between 18 and 65 years old and newly diagnosed, with a disease duration of less than 2 months. Any patient with an uncontrolled infection, another autoimmune disease, pregnancy or lactation was excluded. Diagnoses relied on clinical symptoms, serum thyroxine and TRAb, thyroid ultrasound and orbital computed tomography. For progressor patients, blood was drawn at the first diagnosis of hyperthyroidism, before any ophthalmopathy symptoms had appeared. PBMCs were separated from under 11 ml of fresh peripheral blood using Ficoll-Paque density gradient centrifugation. Progressor patients were first diagnosed with Graves' hyperthyroidism and then developed ophthalmopathy during follow-up. Trizol reagent was used to extract total RNA, and RNA quality was then checked on an Agilent 2100 Bioanalyzer. This clonotype was sampled from a woman in her thirties with Graves' hyperthyroidism that later progressed to Graves' ophthalmopathy. Sequencing used blood.

CDR3 loop: CASSLVKRTSGRAVNEQFF. The nucleotide sequence is TGTGCCAGCAGTTTAGTGAAACGGACTAGCGGGAGGGCCGTCAATGAGCAGTTCTTC. The chain joins TRBV28 to TRBJ2-1; 15 junctional bases match TRBD2. Unmatched junction bases come to 11, with V trimmed by 2 bases and J by 6 bases. Inclusive of the bounding cysteine and phenylalanine, the CDR3 is 19 residues long. The read is trimmed to its CDR3 DNA, 57 bases read in frame from base 1. The CDR1 and CDR2 encoded by the germline V gene are MDHEN and SYDVKM. Extended through the reference TRBV28 and TRBJ2-1 proteins, this CDR3 yields the full variable domain: DVKVTQSSRYLVKRTGEKVFLECVQDMDHENMFWYRQDPGLGLRLIYFSYDVKMKEKGDIPEGYSVSREKKERFSLILESASTNQTSMYLCASSLVKRTSGRAVNEQFFGPGTRLTVL.